The rows below give T cell receptor beta chains drawn from one sample of a study of blood T cell repertoires in COVID-19. Clones were read by immunoSEQ multiplex PCR, and TCRdb kept only the in-frame ones, dropping some. The sample holds 140,000 to 150,000 clones, around 81% seen once. Sequencing input: peripheral blood. The receptors were sampled from a human donor in a cohort sampled during active COVID-19. Each CDR3 is given with its conserved first and last residue. The D gene is left open where the match is weak. Clone sizes are given selectively: once, few, many, or a class where the clone is expanded.

>.|.|TRBJ2-4|TRBV4-3
CASSPQRGLAKNIQYF
TGCGCCAGCAGCCCCCAAAGGGGGTTAGCCAAAAACATTCAGTACTTC
>.|.|TRBJ2-3|TRBV12-2
CASRLDVRVVETSGRVLTDTQYF
TGTGCAAGTCGCTTAGACGTAAGGGTTGTGGAGACTAGCGGGAGGGTCCTCACAGATACGCAGTATTTT
>.|.|TRBJ1-1|TRBV7-9
CASSDQLGGTEAFF
TGTGCCAGCAGCGACCAACTAGGGGGCACTGAAGCTTTCTTT
>.|.|TRBJ2-3|TRBV5-6
CASSLGDDSATDTQYF
TGTGCCAGCAGCTTGGGGGATGACAGCGCCACAGATACGCAGTATTTT
>.|.|TRBJ2-5|TRBV2
CASSTGLRETQYF
TGTGCCAGCAGCACAGGTCTAAGAGAGACCCAGTACTTC
>few|.|TRBJ1-1|TRBV11-2
CASSPGTPGFEAFF
TGTGCCAGCAGCCCCGGGACACCCGGGTTTGAAGCTTTCTTT
>.|.|TRBJ1-2|TRBV9
CASSVGVDYGYTF
TGTGCCAGCAGCGTAGGAGTAGACTATGGCTACACCTTC
>few|.|TRBJ2-1|TRBV7-9
CASSLTVHNEQFF
TGTGCCAGCAGCTTAACAGTACACAATGAGCAGTTCTTC
>.|.|TRBJ1-5|TRBV28
CASSRLRGNQPQHF
TGTGCCAGCAGTCGGCTCCGGGGCAATCAGCCCCAGCATTTT
>.|TRBD2|TRBJ2-7|TRBV14
CASSQEGSGDISYEQYF
TGTGCCAGCAGCCAAGAGGGTAGCGGGGACATTTCCTACGAGCAGTACTTC
>.|.|TRBJ1-2|TRBV28
CASSLQGGYGYTF
TGTGCCAGCAGCCTACAGGGAGGGTATGGCTACACCTTC
>once|TRBD2|TRBJ2-1|TRBV14
CASSLAGIALAGIYNEQFF
TGTGCCAGCAGCCTCGCGGGCATCGCGCTAGCGGGGATATACAATGAGCAGTTCTTC
>.|.|TRBJ2-1|TRBV4-3
CASSQVPSGEGQFF
TGCGCCAGCAGCCAAGTTCCTTCGGGTGAGGGGCAGTTCTTC
>.|.|TRBJ1-1|TRBV6-5
CASSSRGGNTEAFF
TGTGCCAGCAGTTCCCGGGGGGGGAACACTGAAGCTTTCTTT
>.|.|TRBJ2-5|TRBV18
CASSPPYRETQYF
TGTGCCAGCTCACCCCCGTACCGGGAGACCCAGTACTTC
>.|.|TRBJ1-1|TRBV19
CASESLVRTEAFF
TGTGCCAGTGAGAGTCTAGTCCGCACTGAAGCTTTCTTT
>.|TRBD1|TRBJ2-7|TRBV4-3
CASSQYPGGRYEQYF
TGCGCCAGCAGCCAATACCCAGGGGGTCGCTACGAGCAGTACTTC
>few|TRBD1|TRBJ2-2|TRBV7-2
CASRGTAANTGELFF
TGTGCCAGCAGAGGGACAGCCGCGAACACCGGGGAGCTGTTTTTT
>.|.|TRBJ2-2|TRBV7-9
CASSPGLDTGELFF
TGTGCCAGCAGCCCGGGGTTGGACACCGGGGAGCTGTTTTTT
>.|.|TRBJ2-7|TRBV7-8
CASGKGPEGSEQYF
TGTGCCAGCGGCAAGGGACCGGAGGGGAGCGAGCAGTACTTC
>.|.|TRBJ2-2|TRBV6-5
CASSRPRVGTGELFF
TGTGCCAGCAGTCGACCCAGGGTTGGCACCGGGGAGCTGTTTTTT
>.|.|TRBJ2-3|TRBV7-3
CASSLTGASGSTDTQYF
TGTGCCAGCAGCTTAACGGGGGCTAGCGGTAGCACAGATACGCAGTATTTT
>.|.|TRBJ2-5|TRBV6-6
CASRHDYLGETQYF
TGTGCCAGCAGGCATGACTACCTGGGGGAGACCCAGTACTTC
>.|TRBD2|TRBJ2-2|TRBV3-1/TRBV3-2
CASSQAGTSEDTGELFF
TGTGCCAGCAGCCAAGCTGGGACTAGCGAAGACACCGGGGAGCTGTTTTTT
>.|.|TRBJ2-7|TRBV5-1
CASSLEVGSEQYF
TGCGCCAGCAGCTTGGAGGTGGGCTCCGAGCAGTACTTC
>.|.|TRBJ2-7|TRBV25-1
CASSPHPQGYEQYF
TGTGCCAGCAGTCCGCACCCGCAGGGCTACGAGCAGTACTTC
>few|.|TRBJ1-4|TRBV5-1
CASSSIQNEKLFF
TGCGCCAGCAGCTCGATACAGAATGAAAAACTGTTTTTT
>.|TRBD2|TRBJ2-5|TRBV6-5
CATGGTTYQETQYF
TGTGCCACGGGAGGGACAACTTACCAAGAGACCCAGTACTTC
>.|.|TRBJ1-1|TRBV5-1
CASSTSPGRMTEAFF
TGCGCCAGCAGCACCTCGCCCGGGAGGATGACTGAAGCTTTCTTT
>.|TRBD1|TRBJ1-5|TRBV28
CASSWDRDQPQHF
TGTGCCAGCAGTTGGGACAGGGATCAGCCCCAGCATTTT
>.|TRBD2|TRBJ2-3|TRBV13
CASSSSGRAADTQYF
TGTGCCAGCAGCTCCAGCGGGAGGGCTGCAGATACGCAGTATTTT
>.|.|TRBJ1-4|TRBV18
CASSPRQGTNEKLFF
TGTGCCAGTTCACCACGGCAGGGTACTAATGAAAAACTGTTTTTT
>few|TRBD1|TRBJ1-6|TRBV5-4
CASSLRQGDSPLHF
TGTGCCAGCAGCTTGCGACAGGGGGATTCACCCCTCCACTTT
>.|TRBD1|TRBJ2-7|TRBV10-3
CAISVIQGVSASEQYF
TGTGCCATCAGTGTGATACAGGGGGTATCCGCATCCGAGCAGTACTTC
>.|.|TRBJ1-2|TRBV15
CATSVGDWGSSGYTF
TGTGCCACCAGCGTAGGAGACTGGGGTTCTAGCGGCTACACCTTC
>.|.|TRBJ2-7|TRBV4-1
CASSLYGTPLYEQYF
TGCGCCAGCAGCCTTTACGGGACACCTCTCTACGAGCAGTACTTC
>.|.|TRBJ1-5|TRBV7-5
CVRSPLATTPQHF
TGTGTCAGAAGCCCTTTAGCCACGACGCCCCAGCATTTT
>.|TRBD2|TRBJ2-3|TRBV10-3
CAISESLAGGYF
TGTGCCATCAGTGAGTCGCTAGCGGGAGGGTATTTT
>.|TRBD2|TRBJ2-7|TRBV4-1
CASSRTGGGEQYF
TGCGCCAGCAGCCGGACGGGAGGAGGCGAGCAGTACTTC
>.|TRBD2|TRBJ2-7|TRBV11-2
CASSFAGENYEQYF
TGTGCCAGCAGCTTTGCGGGAGAGAACTACGAGCAGTACTTC
>.|TRBD1|TRBJ1-1|TRBV11-2
CASSLNRGRRNAFF
TGTGCCAGCAGCCTTAACAGGGGGCGCCGGAATGCTTTCTTT
>.|TRBD1|TRBJ2-3|TRBV7-2
CASSLGGQGAADTQYF
TGTGCCAGCAGCTTAGGGGGACAGGGGGCGGCAGATACGCAGTATTTT
>.|TRBD1|TRBJ1-1|TRBV7-2
CASSDRVSTEAFF
TGTGCCAGCAGCGACAGGGTGAGCACTGAAGCTTTCTTT
>.|.|TRBJ1-5|TRBV12-3/TRBV12-4
CASKSRNQPQHF
TGTGCCAGCAAGAGTCGAAATCAGCCCCAGCATTTT
>.|TRBD1|TRBJ2-7|TRBV14
CASSQVQGLYEQYF
TGTGCCAGCAGCCAAGTACAGGGGCTCTACGAGCAGTACTTC
>few|.|TRBJ1-5|TRBV4-1
CASSQGGPGASKKPQHF
TGCGCCAGCAGCCAGGGCGGACCGGGAGCCTCAAAGAAGCCCCAGCATTTT
>.|TRBD2|TRBJ2-7|TRBV28
CASISGTYEQYF
TGTGCCAGTATTAGCGGGACCTACGAGCAGTACTTC
>.|.|TRBJ1-1|TRBV15
CATSRVGGAGITEAFF
TGTGCCACCAGCAGAGTTGGGGGCGCGGGTATTACTGAAGCTTTCTTT
>.|TRBD2|TRBJ2-5|TRBV7-6
CASSLAWAGRVETQYF
TGTGCCAGCAGCTTAGCGTGGGCAGGGAGGGTGGAGACCCAGTACTTC
>.|TRBD1|TRBJ1-2|TRBV28
CASSFLGQESTF
TGTGCCAGCAGCTTCCTAGGACAGGAGTCCACCTTC
>.|TRBD1|TRBJ2-1|TRBV10-3
CAISEPGQGTGYNEQFF
TGTGCCATCAGTGAACCGGGACAGGGGACCGGCTACAATGAGCAGTTCTTC